This entry features one T cell receptor (beta chain) sequence. The antigen is unknown. Germline assignment: CDR1 LNHDA and CDR2 SQIVND (reference sequence). The ends were cut back, 3 bases at V and 1 base at J, with 8 bases in the middle. The CDR3 extends over 14 amino acids. Libraries were prepared by immunoSEQ multiplex PCR; TCRdb keeps only in-frame clonotypes and omits some of them. Counted here are approximately 150,000 clones, roughly 90% occurring once; the ten biggest clones make up around 1.8%. This specimen belongs to a study of T cells in localized non-small cell lung cancer. General observations from the study: The greatest T cell clonality was found in uninvolved adjacent lung (higher than in tumor). Because sequencing included only one region (of the tumor), heterogeneity remains possible. A median of 57 clones ranked among the top 100 in tumor appeared in adjacent lung.

V gene TRBV19 combines with J gene TRBJ2-3; D uncertain. This TCR derives from a female donor aged 60 or older with stage I lung adenocarcinoma. Sequences were derived from peripheral blood, sampled before any cancer treatment. The DNA for the CDR3 is TGTGCCAGTAGTATCGGACCCGGCACAGATACGCAGTATTTT. It yields the protein CASSIGPGTDTQYF.